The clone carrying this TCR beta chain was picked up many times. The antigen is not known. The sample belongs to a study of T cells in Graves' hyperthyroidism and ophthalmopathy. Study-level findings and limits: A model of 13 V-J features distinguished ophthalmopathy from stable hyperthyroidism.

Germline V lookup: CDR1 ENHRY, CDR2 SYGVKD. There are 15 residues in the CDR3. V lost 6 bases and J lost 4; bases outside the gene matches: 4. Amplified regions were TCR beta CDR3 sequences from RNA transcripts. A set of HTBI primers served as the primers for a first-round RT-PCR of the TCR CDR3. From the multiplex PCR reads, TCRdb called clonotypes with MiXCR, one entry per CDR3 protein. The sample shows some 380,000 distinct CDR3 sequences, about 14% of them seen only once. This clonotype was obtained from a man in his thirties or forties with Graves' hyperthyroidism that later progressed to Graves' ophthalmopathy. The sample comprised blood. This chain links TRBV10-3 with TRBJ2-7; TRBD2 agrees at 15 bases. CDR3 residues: CAISRTSGGGYEQYF. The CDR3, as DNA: TGTGCCATCAGCCGGACTAGCGGGGGGGGATACGAGCAGTACTTC.